The 11 T cell receptor beta chains given below trace back to one sample, sequenced in a study of blood T cell repertoires in COVID-19. Here immunoSEQ multiplex PCR was the method, and the copy in TCRdb shows in-frame clones only, minus some. Counted here are about 250,000 clones, approximately 90% occurring once; the ten biggest clones make up roughly a sixth. Source material: PBMCs or T cells enriched from blood (not recorded which). Every receptor here comes from a man aged 18 to 30 who had recovered from COVID-19.

The chain carries TRBV28 and TRBJ2-3; the D gene is possibly TRBD2 (5 bases). Germline CDR1 is MDHEN and CDR2 is SYDVKM. V lost 7 bases, J lost 0 bases, and 8 bases lay in between. CDR3 length: 13 residues. CDR3 sequence (DNA): TGTGCCAGCACCTCGGGGAGCACAGATACGCAGTATTTT. This encodes CASTSGSTDTQYF.

The V call is TRBV6-5, the J call TRBJ2-1, with 9 positions matching TRBD1. V was pared by 10 bases and J by 5 bases, with 9 bases of the junction left unmatched. This CDR3 contains 14 residues. Germline values: CDR1 MNHEY, CDR2 SVGAGI. The CDR3 loop is CAIRTGDPNNEQFF. The CDR3, as DNA: TGTGCCATAAGGACAGGGGACCCCAACAATGAGCAGTTCTTC.

The J gene is TRBJ1-4, the V gene TRBV24-1; D is possibly TRBD1 (5 bases). The CDR3 is 14 residues long. Trimming took off 5 bases at V and 6 bases at J, with 12 bases between the two ends. Germline values: CDR1 KGHDR, CDR2 SFDVKD. The CDR3 loop reads CATSVTQGHEKLFF. In nucleotides, the CDR3 is TGTGCCACCAGTGTAACCCAGGGTCATGAAAAACTGTTTTTT.

This clone was seen a few times. The V and J genes are TRBV21-1 and TRBJ2-1; the DNA was not compared with TRBD2, the D call given in the table. TRBV21-1 is a known pseudogene. This CDR3 has 13 amino acids. CDR3 residues: CASSKAFYNEQFF. The DNA of the CDR3 is TGTGCCAGCAGCAAAGCCTTCTACAATGAGCAGTTCTTC.

This clone was observed once. The chain couples TRBV7-2 to TRBJ2-5; 9 bases map to TRBD1. Trimming removed 4 bases from V and 6 bases from J; junction bases left unmatched: 15. The CDR3 length is 17 residues. In germline, CDR1 is SGHTA, CDR2 FQGNSA. The CDR3 loop is CASSSLGSTGGGQTQYF. CDR3 bases: TGTGCCAGCAGCTCTCTAGGGTCAACAGGGGGCGGCCAGACCCAGTACTTC. The whole variable domain, filled in from reference TRBV7-2 and TRBJ2-5, reads GAGVSQSPSNKVTEKGKDVELRCDPISGHTALYWYRQSLGQGLEFLIYFQGNSAPDKSGLPSDRFSAERTGGSVSTLTIQRTQQEDSAVYLCASSSLGSTGGGQTQYFGPGTRLLVL.

The chain links TRBV2 to TRBJ1-5, with 9 bases matching TRBD1. The CDR3 is made up of 15 amino acids. The germline gives CDR1 SNHLY, CDR2 FYNNEI. J was trimmed by 6 bases and V by 4 bases; bases with no gene match: 7. The CDR3: CASSGRDREGQPQHF. CDR3 in DNA: TGTGCCAGCAGTGGTAGGGACAGGGAAGGTCAGCCCCAGCATTTT. Variable domain in full (rest from reference TRBV2 and TRBJ1-5): EPEVTQTPSHQVTQMGQEVILRCVPISNHLYFYWYRQILGQKVEFLVSFYNNEISEKSEIFDDQFSVERPDGSNFTLKIRSTKLEDSAMYFCASSGRDREGQPQHFGDGTRLSIL.

This chain links TRBV10-1 with TRBJ2-3, with 11 nucleotides matching TRBD1. Germline lookup yields CDR1 WNHNN and CDR2 SYGVQD (reference sequence). The CDR3 is 15 residues long. The V gene end was trimmed by 4 bases and the J gene end by 6 bases; junction bases not matched to a gene: 6. CDR3 nucleotides: TGCGCCAGCAGTGCGAGGACAGGGGGCATCGATACGCAGTATTTT. The encoded protein is CASSARTGGIDTQYF.

The V and J genes are TRBV12-3 or TRBV12-4 and TRBJ1-5, with TRBD1 matching over 7 bases. The length of the CDR3 is 13 residues. Trimming took 6 bases from V and 4 from J; bases not matched to a gene: 3. The CDR3 loop is CASRTQGNQPQHF. CDR3 in DNA: TGTGCCAGCAGGACACAGGGGAATCAGCCCCAGCATTTT.

The J gene is TRBJ2-1, the V gene TRBV27; TRBD1 might be the D (6 bases). CDR3 length: 12 amino acids. V was pared by 6 bases and J by 9 bases, with 12 bases between. The germline gives CDR1 MNHEY, CDR2 SMNVEV (reference sequence). The CDR3 DNA sequence: TGTGCCAGCAGAAACAGGGTGGCTGAGCAGTTCTTC. Translating it yields CASRNRVAEQFF.

The V gene is TRBV28, the J gene TRBJ1-2; TRBD1 matches 10 bases. J gave up 6 bases and V 10 bases, and 14 bases lay outside the gene matches. Germline lookup yields CDR1 MDHEN and CDR2 SYDVKM. The CDR3 has 15 amino acids. The CDR3 coding sequence is TGTGCCATACAATCGGGACAGGGGATAAGAAATGGCTACACCTTC. Protein: CAIQSGQGIRNGYTF.

This clone was recorded once. This chain links TRBV11-2 with TRBJ2-1; 8 nucleotides match TRBD2. The germline V gene encodes CDR1 SGHAT and CDR2 FQNNGV. V was clipped by 11 bases and J by 2 bases; unmatched bases: 8. The CDR3 contains 14 residues. The CDR3 reads CAGGREGPYNEQFF. CDR3 nucleotide sequence: TGTGCCGGGGGTCGGGAGGGCCCCTACAATGAGCAGTTCTTC.